The 32 T cell receptor beta chains below come from one sample, sequenced in a study of metastatic and nonmetastatic thyroid tumors. All patients were treatment-naive before thyroid surgery. With MiXCR, TCRdb called clones anew from the PCR reads. The table shows around 25,000 clones, with 15% occurring only once. Sequenced: blood. Receptors were obtained from a female donor with papillary thyroid cancer or a benign thyroid nodule (not recorded which). Some clones in this sample may be carry-over from other donors' samples.

This clone was picked up many times. This chain uses TRBV9 with TRBJ1-1; D not resolved. The CDR3 is 13 amino acids. Germline V gene lookup returns CDR1 SGDLS and CDR2 YYNGEE. The V end lost 3 bases, the J end lost 3 bases, and 9 bases lay between the germline ends. CDR3 coding DNA: TGTGCCAGCAGCGCCGGGCCCTACACTGAAGCTTTCTTT. Translated, it gives CASSAGPYTEAFF.

By its share, this clone is medium-sized. The V and J genes are TRBV11-2 and TRBJ2-7; D perhaps matches TRBD2 (6 bases). The CDR3 spans 16 residues. V was cut by 6 bases and J by 0 bases, with 18 bases left in between. CDR1 is SGHAT and CDR2 is FQNNGV in the germline V gene. The CDR3 coding sequence is TGTGCCAGCAGAACCCAGGCGGGGAAATTCTCCTACGAGCAGTACTTC. This codes for CASRTQAGKFSYEQYF. Supplemented by reference TRBV11-2 and TRBJ2-7, the full variable domain reads EAGVAQSPRYKIIEKRQSVAFWCNPISGHATLYWYQQILGQGPKLLIQFQNNGVVDDSQLPKDRFSAERLKGVDSTLKIQPAKLEDSAVYLCASRTQAGKFSYEQYFGPGTRLTVT.

In its sample, this clone was seen many times. V and J are TRBV5-1 and TRBJ2-7, with D possibly being TRBD1 (6 bases). The CDR3 totals 15 residues. Trimming shortened V by 5 bases and J by 3 bases, and 18 bases separated the two germline ends. The germline V gene has CDR1 SGHRS and CDR2 YFSETQ. In nucleotides, the CDR3 is TGCGCCAGCAGTCGTACGACAGGACCAGGCTACGAGCAGTACTTC. This encodes CASSRTTGPGYEQYF.

This clone was observed a few times. This rearrangement joins TRBV12-3 or TRBV12-4 to TRBJ2-2, with a weak D call TRBD2 (6 bases). The CDR3 is 15 residues long. V lost 2 bases to trimming and J lost 10 bases, with 17 bases between them. CDR3 coding DNA: TGTGCCAGCAGTTTAACCGGCGGGACCGCCGCGGAGCTGTTTTTT. Translation: CASSLTGGTAAELFF.

The gene calls are TRBV11-1 and TRBJ2-1; 7 nucleotides match TRBD2. Germline V gives CDR1 SGHAT, CDR2 FQDESV (reference sequence). The CDR3 consists of 17 residues. The trim removed 6 bases at V and 0 bases at J, leaving 11 bases unmatched. CDR3 loop: CASRRAGGGISYNEQFF. CDR3 coding DNA: TGTGCCAGCAGACGAGCTGGGGGGGGGATCTCCTACAATGAGCAGTTCTTC.

There are many counts of this clone. The J gene is TRBJ1-1, the V gene TRBV5-1, with unresolved D. With 3 bases removed from V and 6 bases from J, the gap between germline ends came to 9 bases. This CDR3 has 12 amino acids. Per germline, CDR1 SGHRS and CDR2 YFSETQ. CDR3 DNA sequence: TGCGCCAGCAGCTCCCGGGCCGCTGAAGCTTTCTTT. The encoded protein is CASSSRAAEAFF.

This clone came up a few times. The genes are TRBV27 and TRBJ1-5; D not resolved. V was cut by 1 base and J by 3 bases, with 16 bases left in between. The germline V gene encodes CDR1 MNHEY and CDR2 SMNVEV (reference sequence). The CDR3 extends over 17 amino acids. The CDR3 spells CASSLYPGRQINQPQHF. The CDR3 DNA reads as TGTGCCAGCAGTTTATATCCGGGCCGTCAGATCAATCAGCCCCAGCATTTT.

On this clone itself: One end of the junction varies from germline; a read error may be responsible. The rearrangement uses TRBV20-1 and TRBJ2-3, with D perhaps matching TRBD2 (6 bases). The germline V gene encodes CDR1 DFQATT and CDR2 SNEGSKA (reference sequence). The CDR3 is 15 amino acids. CDR3 in DNA: TGCAGTGCTAGGGGGACTTCCGCTAGCACGGATACGCAGTATTTT. Its protein is CSARGTSASTDTQYF.

The rearrangement uses TRBV5-8 and TRBJ2-1; D possibly corresponds to TRBD1 (5 bases). Germline V gives CDR1 SGHTS, CDR2 YDEGEE. The CDR3 extends over 14 amino acids. The ends were cut back, 4 bases at V and 9 bases at J, with 17 bases in the middle. The CDR3 sequence is CASSMDITHSEQFF. CDR3 sequence (DNA): TGTGCCAGCAGCATGGACATTACGCACAGTGAGCAGTTCTTC.

This clone is labeled as medium-sized. The V call is TRBV12-3 or TRBV12-4, the J call TRBJ2-7; 10 bases fit TRBD2. Unmatched junction bases numbered 7, after V lost 8 bases and J lost 6 bases. This CDR3 is 13 amino acids long. In DNA form, the CDR3 reads TGTGCCAGCCTCGCTAGCGGGAGACGCGAGCAGTACTTC. Protein product: CASLASGRREQYF.

By sample share, this clone is medium-sized (0.01 to 0.1%). The gene calls are TRBV28 and TRBJ1-6; no clear D. V lost 7 bases and J lost 7, with 11 bases in between. This CDR3 has 13 amino acids. Germline V gene data show CDR1 as MDHEN and CDR2 as SYDVKM. CDR3 protein: CASTGLANSPLHF. The CDR3 nucleotides are TGTGCCAGCACCGGACTAGCGAATTCACCCCTCCACTTT.

In its sample, this clone is medium-sized. The chain recombines TRBV6-5 with TRBJ1-3; possible D gene TRBD1, 6 bases. This CDR3 has 13 amino acids. Trimming pared 0 bases from V and 7 bases from J, leaving 7 bases between. Germline-derived CDR1 and CDR2 are MNHEY and SVGAGI. The CDR3 sequence: CASSYSGQNTIYF. In DNA form, the CDR3 reads TGTGCCAGCAGTTACTCCGGACAGAACACCATATATTTT.

The J gene is TRBJ2-7, the V gene TRBV6-2 or TRBV6-3, with D possibly being TRBD1 or TRBD2 (5 bases each). Trimming took off 2 bases at V and 4 bases at J, with 18 bases between the two ends. This CDR3 has 16 amino acids. The germline V gene encodes CDR1 MNHEY and CDR2 SVGEGT. CDR3 residues: CASSYGPSGGPYEQYF. The CDR3 nucleotides are TGTGCCAGCAGTTACGGACCTAGTGGGGGTCCGTACGAGCAGTACTTC.

This clone was counted at least ten times. The genes are TRBV5-8 and TRBJ1-1, with D possibly matching TRBD1 (5 bases). Germline values: CDR1 SGHTS, CDR2 YDEGEE. The length of the CDR3 is 15 residues. V shed 4 bases and J shed 4 bases, with 17 bases lying between them. DNA of the CDR3: TGTGCCAGCAGCGTAAACCTCAGGGATGGCACTGAAGCTTTCTTT. Protein product: CASSVNLRDGTEAFF.

This clone is termed medium-sized. The rearrangement links TRBV4-1 to TRBJ2-5; D is uncertain. The CDR3 length is 15 residues. Germline V gene sequence: CDR1 MGHRA, CDR2 YSYEKL. Trimming shortened V by 0 bases and J by 4 bases, and 12 bases separated the two germline ends. The CDR3 region is CASSQEPRVGETQYF. CDR3 coding DNA: TGCGCCAGCAGCCAAGAGCCCCGAGTTGGAGAGACCCAGTACTTC.

This clone was detected many times. This chain links TRBV3-1 with TRBJ2-2; no clear D gene. V lost 0 bases to trimming and J lost 5 bases, with 4 bases between them. This CDR3 is built from 13 residues. In germline, CDR1 is LGHDT, CDR2 YNNKEL (reference sequence). The CDR3: CASSQEQTGELFF. The CDR3 bases are TGTGCCAGCAGCCAAGAACAAACCGGGGAGCTGTTTTTT.

This clone was counted many times. CDR3: CASSPNRGANEKLFF. The CDR3 region has the DNA TGTGCCAGCTCACCCAACAGGGGGGCTAATGAAAAACTGTTTTTT. The V and J genes are TRBV18 and TRBJ1-4; 8 nucleotides agree with TRBD1. Germline V gene data show CDR1 as KGHSH and CDR2 as LQKENI. Germline trimming cut 3 bases from V and 3 bases from J; bases unmatched to any gene: 3. This CDR3 comprises 15 residues.

This clone was seen only once. This rearrangement joins TRBV20-1 to TRBJ2-1; the D call may be TRBD1 or TRBD2 (5 bases each). The V gene's germline CDR1 is DFQATT and CDR2 SNEGSKA (reference sequence). The length of the CDR3 is 12 residues. Trimming took 3 bases from V and 7 from J, leaving 10 bases between them. In nucleotides, the CDR3 is TGCAGTGCTAGCGAGGGGTATAATGAGCAGTTCTTC. Its translation is CSASEGYNEQFF.

The table lists this clone with many counts. In this CDR3 the conserved last residue, phenylalanine or tryptophan, is missing, so a read error is likely. The DNA is omitted, as the CDR3 cannot be located on it reliably, and the CDR3 follows TCRdb's listing. This sequence joins TRBV7-3 and TRBJ2-1. The CDR3 has 10 amino acids, counting both end residues. Germline V gene data show CDR1 as SGHTA and CDR2 as FQGTGA. Here the CDR3 reads CASSLTKLSM.

This clone was seen ten or more times. The rearrangement joins TRBV14 to TRBJ2-1; 14 bases are a match to TRBD2. J gave up 1 base and V 0 bases, and 5 bases lay outside the gene matches. Germline CDR1 SGHDN, CDR2 FVKESK. CDR3 length: 19 amino acids. DNA of the CDR3: TGTGCCAGCAGCCAAGATTCGACTAGCGGGAGGGGGTCCTACAATGAGCAGTTCTTC. Protein: CASSQDSTSGRGSYNEQFF.

This clone has at least ten counts. This chain uses TRBV4-2 with TRBJ1-2; 11 bases map to TRBD1. J was trimmed by 3 bases and V by 4 bases; bases with no gene match: 4. CDR3 size: 15 residues. Germline V gives CDR1 LGHNA, CDR2 YNFKEQ. DNA for the CDR3: TGTGCCAGCAGCCCGGGACAGGGGGTTGACTATGGCTACACCTTC. This gives the protein CASSPGQGVDYGYTF.

This chain uses TRBV4-2 with TRBJ2-3; unclear D gene. Trimming pared 1 base from V and 6 bases from J, leaving 5 bases between. The CDR3 has 12 residues. Per the germline V gene, CDR1 is LGHNA and CDR2 is YNFKEQ. The CDR3 loop is CASSQVGDTQYF. CDR3 in DNA: TGTGCCAGCAGCCAAGTAGGCGATACGCAGTATTTT.

This clone was found many times. The CDR3 is CASSHAGTGRLGEQYF. In DNA, the CDR3 is TGTGCCAGCAGCCATGCCGGGACAGGCCGACTTGGAGAGCAGTACTTC. The chain recombines TRBV3-1 with TRBJ2-7; 8 nucleotides match TRBD1. Germline assignment: CDR1 LGHDT and CDR2 YNNKEL (reference sequence). V lost 3 bases, J lost 7 bases, and 14 bases stayed unmatched. This CDR3 region has 16 residues.

This clone was found many times. The chain links TRBV28 to TRBJ1-2; a possible D gene is TRBD1 (5 bases). CDR1 is MDHEN, CDR2 SYDVKM, per germline. The CDR3 loop spans 14 amino acids. With 7 bases removed from V and 4 bases from J, the gap between germline ends came to 16 bases. The CDR3 sequence is CASTHPGGGYGYTF. The CDR3 DNA follows: TGTGCCAGCACCCACCCGGGGGGGGGCTATGGCTACACCTTC.

By proportion, this clone is medium-sized (0.01 to 0.1%). The chain couples TRBV20-1 to TRBJ1-1, with 7 bases that match TRBD1. The junction had 11 bases not matched to a gene; V was cut back by 1 base and J by 6 bases. Germline CDR1 is DFQATT and CDR2 is SNEGSKA (reference sequence). The CDR3 totals 15 residues. This CDR3 reads CSARGAGGFRAEAFF. CDR3 DNA: TGCAGTGCTAGAGGGGCAGGGGGATTTAGGGCTGAAGCTTTCTTT.

As DNA, the CDR3 is TGTGCCAGCAGCCAAGATGCGGCCTCCTTATTGTATGGCTACACCTTC. Its translation is CASSQDAASLLYGYTF. V gene TRBV14 combines with J gene TRBJ1-2; D gene unclear. Between the trimmed V and J ends, which lost 0 bases and 5 bases, there was a span of 16 bases. The CDR3 loop spans 16 amino acids. Per the germline V gene, CDR1 is SGHDN and CDR2 is FVKESK.

Points on this clone: One end of the junction is discordant with germline, which a read error may explain. V and J are TRBV12-3 or TRBV12-4 and TRBJ2-1; TRBD2 matches 8 bases. CDR3 length: 17 residues. The CDR3 nucleotides read TGTTCCAGCAGTCCTAACCGCGGGACTAGAAGATACAATGAGCAGTTCTTC. This translates into CSSSPNRGTRRYNEQFF.

This clone occurred many times. The chain carries TRBV30 and TRBJ1-2, with D unresolved. The V and J ends lost 2 bases and 7 bases respectively, with 14 bases between them. CDR1 GTSNPN and CDR2 SVGIG come from the germline V gene (reference sequence). The length of the CDR3 is 13 residues. The chain's CDR3 is CAWSPTRLSGYTF. DNA of the CDR3: TGTGCCTGGAGTCCGACCAGATTATCTGGCTACACCTTC.

The table lists this clone with many counts. This chain joins TRBV5-6 and TRBJ2-1; the D is unclear. The CDR3 totals 15 residues. CDR1 is SGHDT, CDR2 YYEEEE, per germline. V lost 3 bases, J lost 8 bases, and 18 bases lay in between. CDR3 residues: CASSSNLRFEDEQFF. CDR3 bases: TGTGCCAGCAGCTCGAACTTAAGGTTTGAGGATGAGCAGTTCTTC. The full variable domain, completed using reference TRBV5-6 and TRBJ2-1, is DAGVTQSPTHLIKTRGQQVTLRCSPKSGHDTVSWYQQALGQGPQFIFQYYEEEERQRGNFPDRFSGHQFPNYSSELNVNALLLGDSALYLCASSSNLRFEDEQFFGPGTRLTVL.

The rearrangement links TRBV6-1 to TRBJ2-7; 10 bases map to TRBD1. Trimming cost V 6 bases and J 3 bases; bases outside gene matches: 11. The CDR3 consists of 16 residues. In germline, CDR1 is MNHNS, CDR2 SASEGT. The CDR3 DNA reads as TGTGCCAGCAGCCCCCGGGACAGGGGCCCGTTCTACGAGCAGTACTTC. It yields the protein CASSPRDRGPFYEQYF.

This clone was seen a handful of times. The chain joins TRBV12-3 or TRBV12-4 to TRBJ1-6; 8 bases map to TRBD1. V lost 7 bases, J lost 7 bases, and 6 bases stayed unmatched. The CDR3 covers 14 residues. The CDR3 sequence is CASTFDRGNSPLHF. CDR3 sequence (DNA): TGTGCCAGCACCTTCGACAGGGGCAATTCACCCCTCCACTTT.

V is TRBV30 and J is TRBJ1-1; D uncertain. The CDR3 runs to 12 residues. CDR1 is GTSNPN and CDR2 is SVGIG in the germline V gene (reference sequence). Trimming left V 0 bases short and J 10 bases short, with 12 bases between. The CDR3 bases are TGTGCCTGGAGTGTACTTCCGGGTGCAGCTTTCTTT. This translates into CAWSVLPGAAFF.